The rows below give T cell receptor beta chains drawn from one sample of a study of blood T cells in healthy people across ages. TCRdb processed the 5' RACE reads anew with MiXCR; each CDR3 protein has one entry. The sample consists of about 1.1 million distinct CDR3 sequences, 35% to 40% of them appearing once. Sequencing input: blood. All receptors come from a man aged 18 to 29 in good health. CDR3s include the opening cysteine and the closing phenylalanine or tryptophan. The order of the fields is V gene, J gene, clone size, D gene, CDR3 DNA, CDR3 protein. The D gene is left open where the match is weak. The listing skips clone size in some rows; elsewhere it reads once, few, many or a size class.

>TRBV4-2|TRBJ1-4|few|-
TGTGCCAGCAGCCAACGCAGGCCGACTCAAGTTGCAACTAATGAAAAACTGTTTTTT
CASSQRRPTQVATNEKLFF
>TRBV5-1|TRBJ2-5|-|-
TGCGCCAGCAGCTCGCATAACCAAGAGACCCAGTACTTC
CASSSHNQETQYF
>TRBV6-5|TRBJ2-3|once|-
TGTGCCAGCAGTTCGTTAACAGGTGCAGATACGCAGTATTTT
CASSSLTGADTQYF
>TRBV12-3/TRBV12-4|TRBJ1-2|-|TRBD1
TGTGCCAGCAGTTTGGAGGGGGCGGGGCATGGCTACACCTTC
CASSLEGAGHGYTF
>TRBV12-3/TRBV12-4|TRBJ1-5|many|-
TGTGCCAGCAGTCCACCGCCGACCGGGACACCCTATAGCAATCAGCCCCAGCATTTT
CASSPPPTGTPYSNQPQHF
>TRBV6-6|TRBJ1-3|-|-
TGTGCCAGCAGTTCGGAGACTTCCGGAAACACCATATATTTT
CASSSETSGNTIYF
>TRBV7-9|TRBJ2-1|-|-
TGTGCCAGCAGCTCCCTCGGATGGGGTTTCATGGGGGAACACAATGAGCAGTTCTTC
CASSSLGWGFMGEHNEQFF
>TRBV9|TRBJ1-5|many|TRBD1
TGTGCCAGCAGCGTGGGACAGAATCAGCCCCAGCATTTT
CASSVGQNQPQHF
>TRBV3-1|TRBJ2-5|few|-
TGTGCCAGCAGCCAAGATAAATACAGCCGGGAGACCCAGTACTTC
CASSQDKYSRETQYF
>TRBV4-3|TRBJ2-6|many|-
TGCGCCAGCAGCCCGGACCTCTCTGGGGCCAACGTCCTGACTTTC
CASSPDLSGANVLTF
>TRBV20-1|TRBJ2-5|few|TRBD1
TGCAGTGCTAGAGAAGACAGGGATGAAACCTACAATGAGCAGTACTTC
CSAREDRDETYNEQYF
>TRBV29-1|TRBJ2-7|-|TRBD1
TGCAGCGTTGAAAGAGGCAGGGGGCGCGAGCAGTACTTC
CSVERGRGREQYF
>TRBV7-9|TRBJ1-3|-|-
TGTGCCAGCACCCGTGGCGGTTATTCTGGAAACACCATATATTTT
CASTRGGYSGNTIYF
>TRBV27|TRBJ2-4|few|-
TGTGCCAGCAGGCGCGCCTGGGCCAAAAACATTCAGTACTTC
CASRRAWAKNIQYF
>TRBV7-9|TRBJ1-5|-|-
TGTGCCAGCAGCTTTGGGGGGCGAGATCAGCCCCAGCATTTT
CASSFGGRDQPQHF
>TRBV4-3|TRBJ1-2|-|-
TGCGCCAGCAGCCAAGAAGGGGACAAGAGGATCTATGGCTACACCTTC
CASSQEGDKRIYGYTF
>TRBV3-1|TRBJ1-2|few|-
TGTGCCAGCAGCTCCCACTTGGCAGGGCAAGGCTACACCTTC
CASSSHLAGQGYTF
>TRBV7-2|TRBJ2-7|-|TRBD1
TGTGCCAGCAGCTCTTACAGGGGGCTCACCTACAATGAGCAGTACTTC
CASSSYRGLTYNEQYF
>TRBV29-1|TRBJ2-1|-|TRBD1
TGCAGCGTCAACGACAGGGCCTCAGGGAGCTACGAGCAGTTCTTC
CSVNDRASGSYEQFF
>TRBV4-1|TRBJ2-7|many|TRBD2
TGCGCCAGCAGCCAAGATATGGGGGGGAGCTCCTACGAGCAGTACTTC
CASSQDMGGSSYEQYF
>TRBV12-3/TRBV12-4|TRBJ2-5|few|-
TGTGCCAGCAGACCCGACACCAGTCAAGAGACCCAGTACTTC
CASRPDTSQETQYF
>TRBV14|TRBJ2-7|-|-
TGTGCCAGCAGCCGAGGGTGGATACTCCCCTACGAGCAGTACTTC
CASSRGWILPYEQYF
>TRBV7-2|TRBJ2-1|few|-
TGTGCCAGCAGCTTGGTACGGACAGAGCAGTTCTTC
CASSLVRTEQFF